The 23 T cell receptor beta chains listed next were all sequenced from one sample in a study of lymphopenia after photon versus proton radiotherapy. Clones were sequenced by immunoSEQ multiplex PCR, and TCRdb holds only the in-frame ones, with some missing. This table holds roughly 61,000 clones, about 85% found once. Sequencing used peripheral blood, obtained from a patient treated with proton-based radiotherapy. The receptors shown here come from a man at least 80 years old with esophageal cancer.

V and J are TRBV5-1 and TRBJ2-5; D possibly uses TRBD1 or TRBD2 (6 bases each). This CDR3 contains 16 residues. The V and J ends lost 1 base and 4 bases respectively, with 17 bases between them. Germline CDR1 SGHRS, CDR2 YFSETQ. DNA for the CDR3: TGCGCCAGCAGCTTGAGGGGGGACAACCCCCGAGAGACCCAGTACTTC. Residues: CASSLRGDNPRETQYF. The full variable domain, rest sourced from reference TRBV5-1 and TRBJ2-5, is KAGVTQTPRYLIKTRGQQVTLSCSPISGHRSVSWYQQTPGQGLQFLFEYFSETQRNKGNFPGRFSGRQFSNSRSEMNVSTLELGDSALYLCASSLRGDNPRETQYFGPGTRLLVL.

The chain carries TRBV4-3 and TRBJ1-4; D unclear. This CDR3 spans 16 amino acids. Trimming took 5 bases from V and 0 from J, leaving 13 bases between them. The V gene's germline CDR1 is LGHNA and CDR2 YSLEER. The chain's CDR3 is CASSSGFRATNEKLFF. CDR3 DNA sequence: TGCGCCAGCAGCTCAGGTTTTCGCGCAACTAATGAAAAACTGTTTTTT.

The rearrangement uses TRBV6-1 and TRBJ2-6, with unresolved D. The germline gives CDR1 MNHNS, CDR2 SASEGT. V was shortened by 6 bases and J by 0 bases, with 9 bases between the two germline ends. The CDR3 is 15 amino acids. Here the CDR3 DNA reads TGTGCCAGCAGCCCGGACGGCTCTGGGGCCAACGTCCTGACTTTC. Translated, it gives CASSPDGSGANVLTF.

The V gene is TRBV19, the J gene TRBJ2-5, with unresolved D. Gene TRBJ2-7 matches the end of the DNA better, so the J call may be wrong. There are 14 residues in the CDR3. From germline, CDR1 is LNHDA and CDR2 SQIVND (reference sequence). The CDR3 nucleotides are TGTGCCAGTAGTATGCTAGGGCAGGAGCACGAGCAGTACTTC. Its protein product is CASSMLGQEHEQYF.

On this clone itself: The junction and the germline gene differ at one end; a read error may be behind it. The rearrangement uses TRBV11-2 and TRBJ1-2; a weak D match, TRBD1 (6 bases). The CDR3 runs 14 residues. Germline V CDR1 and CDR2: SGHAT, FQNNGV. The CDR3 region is CANSFGRQGGGYTF. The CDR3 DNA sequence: TGTGCCAACAGCTTCGGGCGGCAAGGGGGTGGCTACACCTTC.

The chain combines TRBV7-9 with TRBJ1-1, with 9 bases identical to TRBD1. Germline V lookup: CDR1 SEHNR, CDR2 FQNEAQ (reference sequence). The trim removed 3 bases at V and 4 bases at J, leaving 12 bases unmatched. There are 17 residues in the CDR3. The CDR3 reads CASSFHGGQGSRTEAFF. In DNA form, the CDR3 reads TGTGCCAGCAGCTTCCACGGGGGACAGGGATCACGCACTGAAGCTTTCTTT.

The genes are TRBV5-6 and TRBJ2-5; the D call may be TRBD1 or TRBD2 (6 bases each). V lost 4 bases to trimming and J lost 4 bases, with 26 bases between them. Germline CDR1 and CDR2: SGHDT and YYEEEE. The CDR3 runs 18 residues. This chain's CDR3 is CASSPQSGAGEVGETQYF. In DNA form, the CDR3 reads TGTGCCAGCAGCCCGCAATCGGGGGCAGGGGAGGTCGGAGAGACCCAGTACTTC.

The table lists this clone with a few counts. The CDR3 loop is CASSVWTGPGDTQYF. In nucleotides, the CDR3 is TGTGCCAGCAGCGTTTGGACAGGCCCTGGAGATACGCAGTATTTT. The chain links TRBV9 to TRBJ2-3, with 7 bases that match TRBD1. J lost 5 bases, V lost 2 bases, and 8 bases had no gene match. In germline, CDR1 is SGDLS, CDR2 YYNGEE. The CDR3 has 15 amino acids.

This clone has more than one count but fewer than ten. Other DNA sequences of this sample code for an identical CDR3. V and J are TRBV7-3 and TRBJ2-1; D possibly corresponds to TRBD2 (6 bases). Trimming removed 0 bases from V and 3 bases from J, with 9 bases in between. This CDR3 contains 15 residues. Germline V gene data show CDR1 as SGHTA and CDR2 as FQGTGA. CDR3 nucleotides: TGTGCCAGCAGCTTAACGGGGGGTCTCTACAATGAGCAGTTCTTC. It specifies CASSLTGGLYNEQFF.

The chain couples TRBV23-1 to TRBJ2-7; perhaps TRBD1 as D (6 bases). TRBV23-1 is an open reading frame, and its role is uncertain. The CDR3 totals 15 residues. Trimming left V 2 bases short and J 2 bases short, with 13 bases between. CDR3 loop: CASSQTGHITYEQYF. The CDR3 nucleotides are TGCGCCAGCAGTCAAACGGGACATATCACCTACGAGCAGTACTTC.

For the CDR3, the DNA is TGTGCCAGCAGCCCCGGACTAGCGGGAGTCCGCTTCTACAATGAGCAGTTCTTC. Amino acids: CASSPGLAGVRFYNEQFF. The chain links TRBV7-7 to TRBJ2-1; 13 positions agree with TRBD2. CDR3 size: 18 residues. The junction had 10 bases not matched to a gene; V was cut back by 5 bases and J by 3 bases. Per germline, CDR1 SSHAT and CDR2 FNYEAQ (reference sequence).

The CDR3 loop reads CASSSYERVGSVTQPQHF. The CDR3 nucleotides are TGTGCCAGTAGTTCATACGAGAGGGTCGGGAGCGTTACACAGCCCCAGCATTTT. This rearrangement joins TRBV19 to TRBJ1-5; D remains unclear. V shed 5 bases and J shed 7 bases, with 27 bases lying between them. Germline-derived CDR1 and CDR2 are LNHDA and SQIVND (reference sequence). The CDR3 has 18 amino acids.

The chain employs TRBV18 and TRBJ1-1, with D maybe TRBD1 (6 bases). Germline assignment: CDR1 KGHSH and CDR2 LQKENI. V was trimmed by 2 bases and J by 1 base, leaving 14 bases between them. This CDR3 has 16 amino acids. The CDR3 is CASSPDRGRPNTEAFF. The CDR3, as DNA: TGTGCCAGCTCACCAGATAGGGGGAGGCCGAACACTGAAGCTTTCTTT.

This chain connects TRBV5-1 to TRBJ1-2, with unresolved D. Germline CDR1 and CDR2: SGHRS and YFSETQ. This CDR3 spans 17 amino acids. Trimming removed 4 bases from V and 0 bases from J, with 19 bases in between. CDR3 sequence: CASSPLDGVGTNYGYTF. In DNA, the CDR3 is TGCGCCAGCAGCCCCCTCGATGGGGTAGGGACTAACTATGGCTACACCTTC.

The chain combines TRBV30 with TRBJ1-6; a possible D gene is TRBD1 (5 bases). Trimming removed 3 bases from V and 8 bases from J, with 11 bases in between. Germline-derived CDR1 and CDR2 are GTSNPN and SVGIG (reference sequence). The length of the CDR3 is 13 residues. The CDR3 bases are TGTGCCTGGAGCGACAGTACCTATTCACCCCTCCACTTT. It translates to CAWSDSTYSPLHF.

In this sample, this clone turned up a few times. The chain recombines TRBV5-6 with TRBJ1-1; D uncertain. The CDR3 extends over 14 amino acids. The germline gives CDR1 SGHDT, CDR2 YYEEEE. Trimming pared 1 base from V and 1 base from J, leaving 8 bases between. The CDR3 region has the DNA TGTGCCAGCAGCTTGTACTCGGGGAACACTGAAGCTTTCTTT. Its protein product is CASSLYSGNTEAFF.

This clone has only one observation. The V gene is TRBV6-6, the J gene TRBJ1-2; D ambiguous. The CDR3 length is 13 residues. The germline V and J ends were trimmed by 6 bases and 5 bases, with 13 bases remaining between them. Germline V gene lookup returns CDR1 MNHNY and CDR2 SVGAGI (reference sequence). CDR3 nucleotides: TGTGCCAGCAGCCCCGACGGAATATATGGCTACACCTTC. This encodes CASSPDGIYGYTF.

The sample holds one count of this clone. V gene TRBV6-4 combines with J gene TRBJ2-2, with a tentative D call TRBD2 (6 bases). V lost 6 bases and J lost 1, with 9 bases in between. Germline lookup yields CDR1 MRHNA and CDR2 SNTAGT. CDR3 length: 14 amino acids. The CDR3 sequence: CASRLEGNTGELFF. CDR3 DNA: TGTGCCAGCAGACTGGAGGGGAACACCGGGGAGCTGTTTTTT.

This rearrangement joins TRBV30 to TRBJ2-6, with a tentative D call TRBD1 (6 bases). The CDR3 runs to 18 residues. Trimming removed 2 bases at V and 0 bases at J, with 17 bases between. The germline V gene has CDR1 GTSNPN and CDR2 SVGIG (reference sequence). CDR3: CAWSRSQGPSSGANVLTF. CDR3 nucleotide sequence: TGTGCCTGGAGTCGATCGCAGGGGCCTAGCTCTGGGGCCAACGTCCTGACTTTC.

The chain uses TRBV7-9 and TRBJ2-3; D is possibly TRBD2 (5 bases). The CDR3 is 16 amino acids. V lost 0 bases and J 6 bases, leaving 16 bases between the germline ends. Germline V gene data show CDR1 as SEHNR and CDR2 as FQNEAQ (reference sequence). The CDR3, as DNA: TGTGCCAGCAGCTTAGCTTGGGCGGGTAAACTGGATACGCAGTATTTT. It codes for CASSLAWAGKLDTQYF.

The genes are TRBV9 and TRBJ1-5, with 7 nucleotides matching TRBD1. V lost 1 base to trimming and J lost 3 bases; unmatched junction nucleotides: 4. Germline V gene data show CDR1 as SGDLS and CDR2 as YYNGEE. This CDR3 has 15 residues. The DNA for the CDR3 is TGTGCCAGCAGCGTAATAGGGGGCATCAATCAGCCCCAGCATTTT. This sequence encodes CASSVIGGINQPQHF.

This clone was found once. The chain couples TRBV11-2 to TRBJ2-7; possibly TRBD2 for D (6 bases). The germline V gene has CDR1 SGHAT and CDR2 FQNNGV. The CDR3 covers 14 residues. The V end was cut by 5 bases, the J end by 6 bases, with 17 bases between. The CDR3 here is CASSKSGGGTEQYF. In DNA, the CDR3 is TGTGCCAGCAGCAAGAGCGGTGGGGGGACCGAGCAGTACTTC.

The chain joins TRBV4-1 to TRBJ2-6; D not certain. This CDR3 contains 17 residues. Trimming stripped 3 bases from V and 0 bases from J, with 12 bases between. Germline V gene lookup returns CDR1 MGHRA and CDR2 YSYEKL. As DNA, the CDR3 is TGCGCCAGCAGCCACATCGGCGACTCCTCTGGGGCCAACGTCCTGACTTTC. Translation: CASSHIGDSSGANVLTF.